A selection of T cell receptor beta chains follows, all from one sample in a study of OX40 agonist ivuxolimab in advanced cancers. TCRdb's copy holds only in-frame clones and misses some; the assay was immunoSEQ multiplex PCR. Found here are 75,000 to 100,000 clones, around nine tenths of them singletons; the top ten hold approximately 0.78%. The input for sequencing was CD4+ or CD8+ T cells sorted from blood, taken in a trial of the OX40 agonist ivuxolimab. The receptors were sampled from an adult with an advanced solid tumor such as melanoma, head and neck, liver or kidney cancer. Each CDR3 is given with its conserved first and last residue. The D gene is left open where the match is weak. Rows give clone size only sometimes, using once, few, many, or a class for an expanded clone.

CDR3 DNA: TGTGCCAGCACTGGCAGGGGCCACGAGCAGTACTTC; CDR3 protein: CASTGRGHEQYF; D gene: .; V gene: TRBV28; J gene: TRBJ2-7; clone size: few; CDR3 length: 12
CDR3 DNA: TGTGCCAGCTCGTTAGGACAGGGTCCGACCTACGAGCAGTACTTC; CDR3 protein: CASSLGQGPTYEQYF; D gene: TRBD1; V gene: TRBV18; J gene: TRBJ2-7; clone size: .; CDR3 length: 15
CDR3 DNA: TGTGCCAGCAGTCCCGACAGCGACACTGAAGCTTTCTTT; CDR3 protein: CASSPDSDTEAFF; D gene: .; V gene: TRBV6-1; J gene: TRBJ1-1; clone size: few; CDR3 length: 13
CDR3 DNA: TGTGCCAGCAGTTACTCGGGGATTGCAGGGGTCTACGAGCAGTACTTC; CDR3 protein: CASSYSGIAGVYEQYF; D gene: .; V gene: TRBV6-5; J gene: TRBJ2-7; clone size: once; CDR3 length: 16
CDR3 DNA: TGTGCCAGCAGCTTCGGGGGGAACACTGAAGCTTTCTTT; CDR3 protein: CASSFGGNTEAFF; D gene: .; V gene: TRBV11-2; J gene: TRBJ1-1; clone size: once; CDR3 length: 13
CDR3 DNA: TGTGCCTCCGGGCTTAACACCGGGGAGCTGTTTTTT; CDR3 protein: CASGLNTGELFF; D gene: .; V gene: TRBV11-2; J gene: TRBJ2-2; clone size: .; CDR3 length: 12
CDR3 DNA: TGTGCCAGCAGCTTAGACCTAGCGGCCCAGGCCTATACGCAGTATTTT; CDR3 protein: CASSLDLAAQAYTQYF; D gene: TRBD2; V gene: TRBV7-9; J gene: TRBJ2-3; clone size: .; CDR3 length: 16
CDR3 DNA: TGTGCCAGCAGTTACGGGACAGGGGCGAAGACCGGGGAGCTGTTTTTT; CDR3 protein: CASSYGTGAKTGELFF; D gene: TRBD1; V gene: TRBV6-5; J gene: TRBJ2-2; clone size: .; CDR3 length: 16
CDR3 DNA: TGTGCCAGCTATAAGGACAGCCGATACAATGAGCAGTTCTTC; CDR3 protein: CASYKDSRYNEQFF; D gene: .; V gene: TRBV28; J gene: TRBJ2-1; clone size: .; CDR3 length: 14
CDR3 DNA: TGCGCCAGCAGCCAAGATGCCTACTACGAGCAGTACTTC; CDR3 protein: CASSQDAYYEQYF; D gene: .; V gene: TRBV4-3; J gene: TRBJ2-7; clone size: .; CDR3 length: 13
CDR3 DNA: TGTGCCAGCAGCTTTTCAAACACCGGGGAGCTGTTTTTT; CDR3 protein: CASSFSNTGELFF; D gene: .; V gene: TRBV7-9; J gene: TRBJ2-2; clone size: .; CDR3 length: 13
CDR3 DNA: TGCGCCAGCACCCCTAGCGGGACTCCGAGCTCTGGAAACACCATATATTTT; CDR3 protein: CASTPSGTPSSGNTIYF; D gene: .; V gene: TRBV5-1; J gene: TRBJ1-3; clone size: .; CDR3 length: 17
CDR3 DNA: TGTGCCAGCAGCCAAGATATACAGATGAACACTGAAGCTTTCTTT; CDR3 protein: CASSQDIQMNTEAFF; D gene: .; V gene: TRBV4-2; J gene: TRBJ1-1; clone size: .; CDR3 length: 15
CDR3 DNA: TGTGCCAGCAGTTACAGCGGGGGTCCTGCAACTAATGAAAAACTGTTTTTT; CDR3 protein: CASSYSGGPATNEKLFF; D gene: .; V gene: TRBV27; J gene: TRBJ1-4; clone size: .; CDR3 length: 17
CDR3 DNA: TGTGCCAGCAGCTTGACAGGGGGCGTTGATACGCAGTATTTT; CDR3 protein: CASSLTGGVDTQYF; D gene: TRBD1; V gene: TRBV9; J gene: TRBJ2-3; clone size: .; CDR3 length: 14
CDR3 DNA: TGTGCCTGGAGTAGGGGACAGGATAATTCACCCCCCCACTTT; CDR3 protein: CAWSRGQDNSPPHF; D gene: TRBD1; V gene: TRBV30; J gene: TRBJ1-6; clone size: .; CDR3 length: 14
CDR3 DNA: TGTGCCAGCAGCAAGATACTAGCGGAACAAGAGACCCAGTACTTC; CDR3 protein: CASSKILAEQETQYF; D gene: TRBD2; V gene: TRBV5-4; J gene: TRBJ2-5; clone size: .; CDR3 length: 15
CDR3 DNA: TGTGCCAGCAGTGACAGACAGGGAATTGGCACTGAAGCTTTCTTT; CDR3 protein: CASSDRQGIGTEAFF; D gene: TRBD1; V gene: TRBV6-1; J gene: TRBJ1-1; clone size: once; CDR3 length: 15
CDR3 DNA: TGCAGTGCTAGTAACTATGAGCAGTTCTTC; CDR3 protein: CSASNYEQFF; D gene: .; V gene: TRBV20-1; J gene: TRBJ2-1; clone size: .; CDR3 length: 10
CDR3 DNA: TGTGCCAGCAGCTTAGAAGTCGGGGCAGCCCAAGAGACCCAGTACTTC; CDR3 protein: CASSLEVGAAQETQYF; D gene: .; V gene: TRBV7-2; J gene: TRBJ2-5; clone size: once; CDR3 length: 16
CDR3 DNA: TGTGCCAGTAGTATAGTGCCGTACATCGACGAGCAGTACTTC; CDR3 protein: CASSIVPYIDEQYF; D gene: .; V gene: TRBV19; J gene: TRBJ2-7; clone size: .; CDR3 length: 14
CDR3 DNA: TGCGCCAGCAGCTCTTTACAGGGGGGCGCGAAGGGAGAGCAGTACTTC; CDR3 protein: CASSSLQGGAKGEQYF; D gene: TRBD1; V gene: TRBV5-1; J gene: TRBJ2-7; clone size: .; CDR3 length: 16
CDR3 DNA: TGTGCCAGCAGCTTGACAGGGGTCAATGAGCAGTTCTTC; CDR3 protein: CASSLTGVNEQFF; D gene: TRBD1; V gene: TRBV5-4; J gene: TRBJ2-1; clone size: .; CDR3 length: 13
CDR3 DNA: TGTGCTAGCAGCTTAGCGGGCCAGGGCATAGACGAGCAGTTCTTC; CDR3 protein: CASSLAGQGIDEQFF; D gene: TRBD2; V gene: TRBV7-7; J gene: TRBJ2-1; clone size: .; CDR3 length: 15
CDR3 DNA: TGTGCCAGCAGCCCCAATAGCGGGAGGGCCCAAGATACGCAGTATTTT; CDR3 protein: CASSPNSGRAQDTQYF; D gene: TRBD2; V gene: TRBV7-2; J gene: TRBJ2-3; clone size: once; CDR3 length: 16
CDR3 DNA: TGCAGCGTAGCGACAGGGGGCTATGAGCAGTTCTTC; CDR3 protein: CSVATGGYEQFF; D gene: TRBD1; V gene: TRBV29-1; J gene: TRBJ2-1; clone size: .; CDR3 length: 12
CDR3 DNA: TGTGCCTGGAGGGACTGGCGCCAGTTGGGGAACACCATATATTTT; CDR3 protein: CAWRDWRQLGNTIYF; D gene: .; V gene: TRBV30; J gene: TRBJ1-3; clone size: .; CDR3 length: 15
CDR3 DNA: TGTGCCAGCAGCAGTCGGAACCCAGGGGTCCCCGGGGAGCTGTTTTTT; CDR3 protein: CASSSRNPGVPGELFF; D gene: .; V gene: TRBV21-1; J gene: TRBJ2-2; clone size: .; CDR3 length: 16
CDR3 DNA: TGTGCCAGTAGTATGGCGACCTTAACAGCTAGCCAGAGGGGCATTCAGTACTTC; CDR3 protein: CASSMATLTASQRGIQYF; D gene: .; V gene: TRBV19; J gene: TRBJ2-4; clone size: .; CDR3 length: 18
CDR3 DNA: TGTGCCAGCAGCGTCGACCCAGCGGGCAATCAGCCCCAGCATTTT; CDR3 protein: CASSVDPAGNQPQHF; D gene: .; V gene: TRBV9; J gene: TRBJ1-5; clone size: .; CDR3 length: 15
CDR3 DNA: TGTGCCAGCAGCCTGGGGCCTTCCGAGCAGTACTTC; CDR3 protein: CASSLGPSEQYF; D gene: .; V gene: TRBV4-2; J gene: TRBJ2-7; clone size: few; CDR3 length: 12
CDR3 DNA: TGTGCCACACAGGGGGTAGCTGAAGCTTTCTTT; CDR3 protein: CATQGVAEAFF; D gene: TRBD1; V gene: TRBV10-3; J gene: TRBJ1-1; clone size: .; CDR3 length: 11
CDR3 DNA: TGTGCCAGTAGTGCCACCAACAGGAACACTGAAGCTTTCTTT; CDR3 protein: CASSATNRNTEAFF; D gene: .; V gene: TRBV19; J gene: TRBJ1-1; clone size: .; CDR3 length: 14
CDR3 DNA: TGTGCCAGTAGTATAGGTGACACTAGCACAGATACGCAGTATTTT; CDR3 protein: CASSIGDTSTDTQYF; D gene: .; V gene: TRBV19; J gene: TRBJ2-3; clone size: .; CDR3 length: 15
CDR3 DNA: TGTGCTAGTCAAGCGGGAGATCGATACGAGCAGTACTTC; CDR3 protein: CASQAGDRYEQYF; D gene: TRBD2; V gene: TRBV19; J gene: TRBJ2-7; clone size: .; CDR3 length: 13
CDR3 DNA: TGTGCCAGCAGCTTGGAAACTAGCGGGAGAGCCGAGCAGTACTTC; CDR3 protein: CASSLETSGRAEQYF; D gene: TRBD2; V gene: TRBV7-2; J gene: TRBJ2-7; clone size: .; CDR3 length: 15
CDR3 DNA: TGTGCCAGCAGCCAGACTAGCGGGGCGAACGAGCAGTACTTC; CDR3 protein: CASSQTSGANEQYF; D gene: TRBD2; V gene: TRBV4-2; J gene: TRBJ2-7; clone size: .; CDR3 length: 14
CDR3 DNA: TGTGCCAGCAGCTTAGATTCAGGGGTCGGTGAAGCTTTCTTT; CDR3 protein: CASSLDSGVGEAFF; D gene: .; V gene: TRBV7-3; J gene: TRBJ1-1; clone size: .; CDR3 length: 14
CDR3 DNA: TGTGCCAGCAGCCAAAAGTGGGCGCGGGACATTTCCTACGAGCAGTACTTC; CDR3 protein: CASSQKWARDISYEQYF; D gene: .; V gene: TRBV21-1; J gene: TRBJ2-7; clone size: .; CDR3 length: 17
CDR3 DNA: TGTGCCAGCAGCGGGTTCGTGTCCGGGGAGCTGTTTTTT; CDR3 protein: CASSGFVSGELFF; D gene: .; V gene: TRBV6-1; J gene: TRBJ2-2; clone size: .; CDR3 length: 13
CDR3 DNA: TGTGCCAGCAGCGCCGCAGGGACGGGACCCTACGAGCAGTACTTC; CDR3 protein: CASSAAGTGPYEQYF; D gene: .; V gene: TRBV7-2; J gene: TRBJ2-7; clone size: .; CDR3 length: 15